This T cell receptor beta chain came from a study of shared clonotypes between healthy human individuals. Regarding the study as a whole: The naive CD4 repertoires of four donors were compared, and 5% to 6.5% of clonotypes were shared.

Each subset's genomic DNA was split evenly across several immunoSEQ plates. As originally analysed: ImmunoSEQ output held junction-only sequences without quality scores, so filtering differed. The method was immunoSEQ multiplex PCR; TCRdb's version includes in-frame clones alone and lacks a portion of them. Clone size and the V and J calls come from that table; the DNA yielded D and trimming. The sample lists about 1 million clones; around three quarters were seen once. Looked up from germline, CDR1 is GTSNPN and CDR2 is SVGIG (reference sequence). Trimming left V 1 base short and J 7 bases short, with 8 bases between. This CDR3 comprises 12 residues. Of note for this clone: The antigen is undetermined.

The genes are TRBV30 and TRBJ1-3, with a weak D call TRBD1 (5 bases). The sequence was obtained from a man between 18 and 29 years old in good health. Some clones in this sample may be carry-over from other donors' samples. The sequencing sample was made of memory CD4+ T cells from PBMCs. Subset noted: CD45RA-negative fraction. CDR3 bases: TGTGCCTGGAGTGCAGAGGGGAACACCATATATTTT. Translating it yields CAWSAEGNTIYF.